A selection of T cell receptor beta chains follows, all from one sample in a study of T cell responses to AZD1222 COVID-19 vaccine. Sequenced by immunoSEQ multiplex PCR; TCRdb stores in-frame clones only, minus some. This table holds some 150,000 clones, 90% to 95% found once. The material was peripheral blood, obtained on day 0 of AZD1222 vaccination. These receptor sequences come from an adult in good health. The conserved cysteine and the conserved F or W are not part of the CDR3 here.

j_call,v_call,cdr3_aa
TRBJ2-7,TRBV7-9,ASSPRPGLVTSYEQY
TRBJ1-1,TRBV14,ASSLGLNTEAF
TRBJ1-3,TRBV3-1/TRBV3-2,ASSHYRTGNTIY
TRBJ1-6,TRBV6-1,ASSPTLGQGSPLH
TRBJ2-1,TRBV7-7,ASSPSPGPYNEQF
TRBJ2-7,TRBV5-5,ASSLGSRQGDYEQY
TRBJ1-2,TRBV15,ATSRDKAGSNGYT
TRBJ1-2,TRBV29-1,SVEDLTDHYGYT
TRBJ1-1,TRBV11-2,ASSPGQGLPAF
TRBJ2-3,TRBV6-5,ASRDRTDTQY
TRBJ1-2,TRBV2,ASNRDYGYT
TRBJ2-7,TRBV13,ASSPLGGGGYEQY
TRBJ1-2,TRBV29-1,SVDSVGGGYT
TRBJ2-7,TRBV5-1,ASSGQGYEQY
TRBJ1-4,TRBV18,ASSPPSSEKLF
TRBJ2-7,TRBV11-2,ASNEDQTSYEQY
TRBJ2-7,TRBV20-1,SASPGTGGYEQY
TRBJ2-5,TRBV19,ASRPAPTYEETQY
TRBJ1-2,TRBV10-3,AISAPLGQTYGYT
TRBJ2-2,TRBV5-1,ASSLRANTGELF
TRBJ2-1,TRBV7-3,ASSSGTGVISEQF
TRBJ2-1,TRBV7-6,ASSLEGSASSYNEQF
TRBJ2-5,TRBV11-2,ASSFSTYRNEETQY
TRBJ1-5,TRBV18,ASSAGGNGNQPQH
TRBJ1-4,TRBV18,ASSPGTETNEKLF
TRBJ2-5,TRBV7-2,ASSLVLGYQETQY
TRBJ1-6,TRBV27,ASSRTGGESPLH
TRBJ1-2,TRBV20-1,SAFRYGYT
TRBJ1-3,TRBV19,ASSPSRQGARNTIY
TRBJ1-2,TRBV25-1,ASSEGTANYGYT